This TCR beta chain appears in the sequencing data of a study of Ad26.COV2.S vaccination and SARS-CoV-2 variants. Treatment specified: some 19 received Ad26.COV2.S at low or high dose, single or two shots; roughly five received placebo; per-sample allocation not given. Repertoires come from day 63 after the first vaccine or placebo injection. Germline assignment: CDR1 MNHEY and CDR2 SVGEGT. The CDR3 spans 13 residues. The ends were cut back, 4 bases at V and 1 base at J, with 7 bases in the middle. Assay: immunoSEQ multiplex PCR; the TCRdb copy retains only in-frame clones and omits some. The data contain more than 300,000 clones, around four fifths of them singletons.

The receptor comes from a person between 18 and 60 years old who received the Ad26.COV2.S COVID-19 vaccine or a placebo. This material consisted of peripheral blood, taken in a trial of Ad26.COV2.S vaccine versus placebo. The chain recombines TRBV6-2 or TRBV6-3 with TRBJ1-1; the D is unclear. The CDR3 DNA reads TGTGCCAGCAGTTTTAATAGGAACACTGAAGCTTTCTTT. Translated, it gives CASSFNRNTEAFF.